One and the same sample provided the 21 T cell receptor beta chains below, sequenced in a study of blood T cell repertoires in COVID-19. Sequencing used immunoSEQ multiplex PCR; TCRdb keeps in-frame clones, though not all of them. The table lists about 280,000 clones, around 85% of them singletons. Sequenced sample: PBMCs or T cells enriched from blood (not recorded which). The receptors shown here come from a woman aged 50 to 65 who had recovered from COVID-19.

The CDR3 coding sequence is TGTGCCAGCTCCGAGACAGGGGGAAACGGGCAGCCCCAGCATTTT. Amino acid sequence: CASSETGGNGQPQHF. The V call is TRBV18, the J call TRBJ1-5; 9 nucleotides match TRBD1. The CDR3 covers 15 residues. Germline CDR1 reads KGHSH; CDR2 reads LQKENI. V was pared by 6 bases and J by 7 bases, with 10 bases of the junction left unmatched. The whole variable domain, filled in from reference TRBV18 and TRBJ1-5, reads NAGVMQNPRHLVRRRGQEARLRCSPMKGHSHVYWYRQLPEEGLKFMVYLQKENIIDESGMPKERFSAEFPKEGPSILRIQQVVRGDSAAYFCASSETGGNGQPQHFGDGTRLSIL.

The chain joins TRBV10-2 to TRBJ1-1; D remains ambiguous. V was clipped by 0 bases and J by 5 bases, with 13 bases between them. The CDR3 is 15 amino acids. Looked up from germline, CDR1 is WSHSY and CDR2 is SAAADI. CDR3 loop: CASSESNKADTEAFF. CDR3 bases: TGCGCCAGCAGTGAGTCGAATAAGGCGGATACTGAAGCTTTCTTT.

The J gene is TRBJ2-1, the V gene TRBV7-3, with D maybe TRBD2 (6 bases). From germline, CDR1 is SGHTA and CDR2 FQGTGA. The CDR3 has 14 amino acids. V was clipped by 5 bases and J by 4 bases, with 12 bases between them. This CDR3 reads CASSPTGGYNEQFF. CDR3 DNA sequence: TGTGCCAGCAGCCCCACCGGAGGGTACAATGAGCAGTTCTTC.

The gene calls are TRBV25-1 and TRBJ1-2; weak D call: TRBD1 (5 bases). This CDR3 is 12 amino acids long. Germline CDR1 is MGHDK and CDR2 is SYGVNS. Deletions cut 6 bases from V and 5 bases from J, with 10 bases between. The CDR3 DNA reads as TGTGCCAGCAGGGGGCTGGGTTATGGCTACACCTTC. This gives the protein CASRGLGYGYTF.

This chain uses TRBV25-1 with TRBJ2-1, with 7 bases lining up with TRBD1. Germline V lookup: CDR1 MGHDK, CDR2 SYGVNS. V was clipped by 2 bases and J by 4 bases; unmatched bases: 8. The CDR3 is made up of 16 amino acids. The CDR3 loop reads CASSEAGQDRYNEQFF. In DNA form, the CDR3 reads TGTGCCAGCAGTGAAGCTGGACAGGACCGATACAATGAGCAGTTCTTC.

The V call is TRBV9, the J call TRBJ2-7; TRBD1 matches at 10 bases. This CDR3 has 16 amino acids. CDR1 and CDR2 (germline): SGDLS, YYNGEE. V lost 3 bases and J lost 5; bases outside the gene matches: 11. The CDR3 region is CASSARDRGPIDEQYF. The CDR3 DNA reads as TGTGCCAGCAGCGCTAGAGACAGGGGGCCCATCGACGAGCAGTACTTC.

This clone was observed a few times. The CDR3, as DNA: TGTGCCAGCAGCTTAGGGGACAGGTTCAATCAGCCCCAGCATTTT. Protein product: CASSLGDRFNQPQHF. The chain joins TRBV7-2 to TRBJ1-5; 8 bases fit TRBD1. From germline, CDR1 is SGHTA and CDR2 FQGNSA. Germline trimming cut 1 base from V and 3 bases from J; bases unmatched to any gene: 2. The CDR3 sequence is 15 residues long.

DNA for the CDR3: TGTGCTAGTGGCTCAGGGGGCGTTAATCAGCCCCAGCATTTT. Residues: CASGSGGVNQPQHF. The rearrangement links TRBV12-5 to TRBJ1-5; 8 nucleotides agree with TRBD1. CDR3 length equals 14 residues. With V trimmed by 6 bases and J by 4 bases, 5 bases remained unmatched. Per germline, CDR1 LGHNT and CDR2 FRNRAP.

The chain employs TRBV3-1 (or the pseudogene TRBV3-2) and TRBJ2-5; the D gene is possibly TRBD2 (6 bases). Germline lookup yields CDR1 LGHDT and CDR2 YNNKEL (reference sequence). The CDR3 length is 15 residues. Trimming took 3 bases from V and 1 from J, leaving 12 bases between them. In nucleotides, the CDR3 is TGTGCCAGCAGCCAGGGTACCGGGAGCCAAGAGACCCAGTACTTC. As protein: CASSQGTGSQETQYF.

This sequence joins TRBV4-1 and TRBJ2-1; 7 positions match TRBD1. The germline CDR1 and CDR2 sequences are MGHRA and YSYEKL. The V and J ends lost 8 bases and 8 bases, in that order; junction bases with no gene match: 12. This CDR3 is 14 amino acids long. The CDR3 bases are TGCGCCAGCGCACGACAGGGAATTAGCGATGAGCAGTTCTTC. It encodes CASARQGISDEQFF.

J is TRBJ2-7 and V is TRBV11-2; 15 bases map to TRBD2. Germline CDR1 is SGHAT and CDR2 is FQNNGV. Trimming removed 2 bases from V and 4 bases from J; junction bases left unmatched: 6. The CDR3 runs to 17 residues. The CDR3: CASSLTGLAGGRYEQYF. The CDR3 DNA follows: TGTGCCAGCAGCTTAACGGGACTAGCGGGGGGACGGTACGAGCAGTACTTC.

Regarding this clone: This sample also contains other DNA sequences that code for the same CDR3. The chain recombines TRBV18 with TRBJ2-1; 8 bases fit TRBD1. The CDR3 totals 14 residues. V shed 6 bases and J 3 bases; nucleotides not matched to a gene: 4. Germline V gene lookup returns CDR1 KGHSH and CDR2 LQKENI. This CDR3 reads CASSPGQGYNEQFF. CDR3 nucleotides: TGTGCCAGCTCTCCAGGACAGGGCTACAATGAGCAGTTCTTC.

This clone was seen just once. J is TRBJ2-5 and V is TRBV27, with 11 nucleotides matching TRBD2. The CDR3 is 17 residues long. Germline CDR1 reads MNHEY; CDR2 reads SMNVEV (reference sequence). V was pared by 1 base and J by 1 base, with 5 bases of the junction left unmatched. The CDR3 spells CASSLLASGGIQETQYF. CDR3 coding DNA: TGTGCCAGCAGTTTATTGGCTAGCGGGGGGATCCAAGAGACCCAGTACTTC.

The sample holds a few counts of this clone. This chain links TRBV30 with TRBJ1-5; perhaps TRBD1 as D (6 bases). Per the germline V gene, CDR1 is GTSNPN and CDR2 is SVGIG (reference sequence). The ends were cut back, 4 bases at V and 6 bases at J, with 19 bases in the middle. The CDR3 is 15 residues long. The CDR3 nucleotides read TGTGCCTGGAATAGGGGGACCGAAGGCAGTCAGCCCCAGCATTTT. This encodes CAWNRGTEGSQPQHF.

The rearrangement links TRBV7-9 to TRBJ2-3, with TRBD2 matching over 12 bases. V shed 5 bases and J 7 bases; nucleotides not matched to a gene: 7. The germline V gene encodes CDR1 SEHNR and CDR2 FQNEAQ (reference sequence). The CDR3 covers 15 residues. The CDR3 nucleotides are TGTGCCAGCAGCCCGACTAGCGGGAGTGTAAATACGCAGTATTTT. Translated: CASSPTSGSVNTQYF. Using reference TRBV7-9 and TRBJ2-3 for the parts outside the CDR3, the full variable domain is DTGVSQNPRHKITKRGQNVTFRCDPISEHNRLYWYRQTLGQGPEFLTYFQNEAQLEKSRLLSDRFSAERPKGSFSTLEIQRTEQGDSAMYLCASSPTSGSVNTQYFGPGTRLTVL.

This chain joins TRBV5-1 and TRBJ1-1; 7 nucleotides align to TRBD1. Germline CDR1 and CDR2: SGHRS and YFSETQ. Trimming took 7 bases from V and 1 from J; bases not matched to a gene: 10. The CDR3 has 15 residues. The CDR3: CASGQANQGNTEAFF. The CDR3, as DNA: TGCGCCAGCGGACAGGCCAATCAAGGGAACACTGAAGCTTTCTTT.

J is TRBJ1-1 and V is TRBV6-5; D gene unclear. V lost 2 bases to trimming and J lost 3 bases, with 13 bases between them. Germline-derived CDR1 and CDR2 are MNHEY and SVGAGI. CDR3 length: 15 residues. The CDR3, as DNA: TGTGCCAGCAGTTACCTAGGCCTCGGAGACACTGAAGCTTTCTTT. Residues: CASSYLGLGDTEAFF.

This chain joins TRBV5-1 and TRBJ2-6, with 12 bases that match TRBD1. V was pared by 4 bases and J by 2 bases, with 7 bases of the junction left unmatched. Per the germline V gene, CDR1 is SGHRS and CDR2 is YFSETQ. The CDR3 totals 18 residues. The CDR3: CASSLVGQGAPGANVLTF. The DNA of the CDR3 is TGCGCCAGCAGCCTGGTGGGACAGGGGGCCCCTGGGGCCAACGTCCTGACTTTC.

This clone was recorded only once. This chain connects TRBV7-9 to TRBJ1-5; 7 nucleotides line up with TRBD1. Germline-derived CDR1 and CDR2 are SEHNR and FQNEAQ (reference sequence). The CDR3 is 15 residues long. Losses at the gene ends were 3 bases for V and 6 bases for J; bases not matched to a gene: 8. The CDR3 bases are TGTGCCAGCAGCTTTGACAGGGCATCCAGTCAGCCCCAGCATTTT. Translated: CASSFDRASSQPQHF.

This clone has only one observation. The CDR3 loop is CASRGPRKETQYF. CDR3 coding DNA: TGTGCCAGCAGGGGCCCAAGGAAAGAGACCCAGTACTTC. This chain uses TRBV5-4 with TRBJ2-5; D is uncertain. This CDR3 is built from 13 residues. Germline CDR1 is SGHNT and CDR2 is YYREEE (reference sequence). Trimming stripped 5 bases from V and 3 bases from J, with 11 bases between.

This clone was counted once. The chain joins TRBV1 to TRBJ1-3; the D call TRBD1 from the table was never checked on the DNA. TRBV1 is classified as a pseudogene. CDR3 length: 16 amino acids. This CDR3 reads CTSSQDRGHSGNTIYF. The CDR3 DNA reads TGCACCAGCAGCCAAGATAGGGGCCACTCTGGAAACACCATATATTTT.